A single sample is the source of the 25 T cell receptor beta chains below, sequenced in a study of regulatory T cells in long-lasting Graves disease. For TCR beta, libraries came from iRepertoire HTBI primers and Arm-PCR of CDR3 regions. Each CDR3 protein is one row after TCRdb ran MiXCR on the multiplex PCR reads. In the table there are hundreds of thousands of distinct CDR3 sequences, 9.5% to 15% of which are singletons. Time point meaning: newly diagnosed GD, antithyroid drugs for less than 3 months. Construction of the TCR library relied on RNA isolated from PBMCs. In addition, the sample was reused for a study of T cells in Graves' hyperthyroidism and ophthalmopathy.

The sample here was peripheral blood mononuclear cells (PBMCs), taken at new diagnosis, from a patient treated with antithyroid drugs. These receptor sequences come from a woman aged 25 to 39 with Graves disease.

This clonotype occurred once. This sequence joins TRBV18 and TRBJ1-5, with TRBD1 identical over 8 bases. The length of the CDR3 is 13 residues. V was clipped by 9 bases and J by 4 bases; unmatched bases: 5. CDR1 is KGHSH, CDR2 LQKENI, per germline. The DNA for the CDR3 is TGTGCCAGTGCACAGGGGGTGAATCAGCCCCAGCATTTT. Its translation is CASAQGVNQPQHF.

About this clonotype: It may be a read error: a sequence one base away is much more abundant. The V gene is TRBV29-1, the J gene TRBJ2-1, with TRBD2 identical over 13 bases. V gave up 7 bases and J gave up 10 bases; unmatched junction bases: 10. The germline CDR1 and CDR2 sequences are SQVTM and ANQGSEA. The CDR3 sequence is 14 residues long. This CDR3 is CSAGRTSGSYEQFF. Written as DNA, the CDR3 is TGCAGCGCCGGTAGGACTAGCGGGAGCTACGAGCAGTTCTTC.

This clonotype was detected ten times or more. The gene calls are TRBV2 and TRBJ2-1; D gene unclear. Trimming removed 6 bases at V and 0 bases at J, with 9 bases between. CDR3 length equals 14 residues. In germline, CDR1 is SNHLY, CDR2 FYNNEI. CDR3 loop: CASRELSSYNEQFF. As DNA, the CDR3 is TGTGCCAGCAGGGAACTGAGCTCCTACAATGAGCAGTTCTTC.

At least ten counts were recorded for this clonotype. The V call is TRBV18, the J call TRBJ2-2; no firm D call. Germline-derived CDR1 and CDR2 are KGHSH and LQKENI. The V gene lost 5 bases and the J gene lost 0 bases, with 10 bases spanning the gap. This CDR3 is 15 amino acids long. The CDR3 spells CASSSKYTNTGELFF. CDR3 sequence (DNA): TGTGCCAGCTCAAGTAAATACACGAACACCGGGGAGCTGTTTTTT.

This clonotype was observed at least ten times. This chain's CDR3 is CASSTDRGLRGYTF. The CDR3 DNA reads as TGTGCCAGCAGTACGGACAGGGGTTTGAGGGGCTACACCTTC. The chain couples TRBV6-1 to TRBJ1-2; 9 nucleotides agree with TRBD1. V trimming: 5 bases; J trimming: 8 bases; junction bases outside the gene matches: 9. Germline values: CDR1 MNHNS, CDR2 SASEGT. This CDR3 contains 14 residues.

This clonotype was observed many times. As DNA, the CDR3 is TGTGCCAGCAGTTTGCGGGCAGGGGGCCTTCAGGGCTACACCTTC. It codes for CASSLRAGGLQGYTF. This chain connects TRBV27 to TRBJ1-2, with 8 bases lining up with TRBD1. There are 15 residues in the CDR3. Trimming took 3 bases from V and 8 from J; bases not matched to a gene: 11. Germline loops: CDR1 MNHEY, CDR2 SMNVEV (reference sequence).

Many counts were recorded for this clonotype. The chain has TRBV18 and TRBJ1-4; TRBD1 agrees at 9 bases. The CDR3 runs to 14 residues. The germline V gene encodes CDR1 KGHSH and CDR2 LQKENI. The V segment lost 6 bases and the J segment 8 bases; nucleotides outside the gene matches: 7. This CDR3 is CASSLDRGKEKLFF. In DNA form, the CDR3 reads TGTGCCAGCTCTCTGGACAGGGGAAAGGAAAAACTGTTTTTT.

This clonotype was detected only a few times. The CDR3 region has the DNA TGTGCCAGCAGTCGTCTCATGGCGAATTCACCCCTCCACTTT. Translated, it gives CASSRLMANSPLHF. V gene TRBV7-9 combines with J gene TRBJ1-6; D is ambiguous. V shed 6 bases and J shed 7 bases, with 13 bases lying between them. Germline V CDR1 and CDR2: SEHNR, FQNEAQ (reference sequence). This CDR3 is built from 14 residues.

This clonotype was observed at least ten times. The genes are TRBV28 and TRBJ1-5, with TRBD1 identical over 7 bases. CDR3 size: 16 residues. Per the germline V gene, CDR1 is MDHEN and CDR2 is SYDVKM. The J segment lost 7 bases and the V segment lost 7 bases, leaving 16 bases of the junction unmatched. The CDR3 loop is CASIDAGQAKGQPQHF. The DNA of the CDR3 is TGTGCCAGCATCGATGCCGGACAGGCCAAGGGACAGCCCCAGCATTTT. The complete variable domain, with remaining parts taken from reference TRBV28 and TRBJ1-5, reads DVKVTQSSRYLVKRTGEKVFLECVQDMDHENMFWYRQDPGLGLRLIYFSYDVKMKEKGDIPEGYSVSREKKERFSLILESASTNQTSMYLCASIDAGQAKGQPQHFGDGTRLSIL.

This clonotype was counted at least ten times. The chain is built from TRBV20-1 and TRBJ2-1; 9 bases align to TRBD2. Germline CDR1 is DFQATT and CDR2 is SNEGSKA (reference sequence). The junction had 3 bases not matched to a gene; V was cut back by 3 bases and J by 0 bases. CDR3 length equals 15 residues. The CDR3: CSARRLAVSYNEQFF. CDR3 bases: TGCAGTGCTAGGAGACTAGCGGTCTCCTACAATGAGCAGTTCTTC.

This clonotype was recorded many times. The chain has TRBV11-3 and TRBJ2-7; no definite D call. Germline V CDR1 and CDR2: SGHNT, YENEEA. Trimming cost V 5 bases and J 9 bases, with 14 bases left between them. This CDR3 spans 12 amino acids. The CDR3 DNA reads as TGTGCCAGCAGCCCAGAATTCGGCAGGCAGTACTTC. It specifies CASSPEFGRQYF.

This clonotype has a count of ten or more. The rearrangement joins TRBV20-1 to TRBJ2-7; 8 nucleotides line up with TRBD1. Germline loops: CDR1 DFQATT, CDR2 SNEGSKA (reference sequence). This CDR3 contains 15 residues. V lost 5 bases to trimming and J lost 3 bases; unmatched junction nucleotides: 12. The CDR3 spells CSARPNRGIGYEQYF. The CDR3 DNA reads TGCAGTGCTCGACCGAACAGGGGGATTGGCTACGAGCAGTACTTC.

This clonotype was found many times. The V gene is TRBV20-1, the J gene TRBJ1-4; D remains ambiguous. This CDR3 comprises 15 residues. Trimming cost V 2 bases and J 4 bases, with 14 bases left between them. Germline CDR1 DFQATT, CDR2 SNEGSKA (reference sequence). CDR3 region: CSARRSVRNNEKLFF. CDR3 in DNA: TGCAGTGCTAGAAGGTCGGTCCGGAATAATGAAAAACTGTTTTTT.

This clonotype was recorded at least ten times. DNA of the CDR3: TGTGCCAGCAGCGTATCCGATCGGGGGAAGTCGTTCTTC. Its protein is CASSVSDRGKSFF. The V gene is TRBV9, the J gene TRBJ2-1; maybe TRBD2 (6 bases). V was cut by 1 base and J by 15 bases, with 17 bases left in between. Germline values: CDR1 SGDLS, CDR2 YYNGEE. The CDR3 extends over 13 amino acids.

This clonotype has more than one count but fewer than ten. The J gene is TRBJ1-5, the V gene TRBV19; D uncertain. The CDR3 has 15 amino acids. V was shortened by 10 bases and J by 4 bases, with 20 bases between the two germline ends. Germline CDR1 and CDR2: LNHDA and SQIVND (reference sequence). CDR3 sequence: CATSERPQANQPQHF. Here the CDR3 DNA reads TGTGCCACCTCCGAGAGGCCACAAGCTAATCAGCCCCAGCATTTT.

This clonotype was recorded at least ten times. The chain joins TRBV3-1 to TRBJ1-4; D gene ambiguous. Trimming cost V 0 bases and J 7 bases, with 15 bases left between them. Per germline, CDR1 LGHDT and CDR2 YNNKEL (reference sequence). The CDR3 sequence is 16 residues long. The CDR3 coding sequence is TGTGCCAGCAGCCAAGAGCCGGGCCCCCGGGGTGAAAAACTGTTTTTT. Translation: CASSQEPGPRGEKLFF.

This clonotype was seen repeatedly, ten times or more. This chain uses TRBV2 with TRBJ2-4; 14 nucleotides line up with TRBD2. The CDR3 length is 16 residues. Trimming took 6 bases from V and 6 from J; bases not matched to a gene: 7. Germline CDR1 SNHLY, CDR2 FYNNEI. CDR3 DNA: TGTGCCAGCAGGGGACTAGCGGGAGTAAGGCTAAACATTCAGTACTTC. Its protein is CASRGLAGVRLNIQYF.

As for this clonotype: The junction shows a germline mismatch at one end, possibly a read error. This chain joins TRBV12-3 or TRBV12-4 and TRBJ1-2; D is perhaps TRBD1 (5 bases). There are 14 residues in the CDR3. Here the CDR3 DNA reads TGTGCCAGCGGTTTCGCAGGGCTCGGCTATGGCTACACCTTC. Encoded protein: CASGFAGLGYGYTF.

This chain links TRBV28 with TRBJ2-3; perhaps TRBD2 as D (5 bases). In germline, CDR1 is MDHEN, CDR2 SYDVKM. V was cut by 7 bases and J by 7 bases, with 18 bases left in between. This CDR3 is built from 14 residues. As DNA, the CDR3 is TGTGCCAGCACTCCCCGCGGGCCCACCAATACGCAGTATTTT. It yields the protein CASTPRGPTNTQYF.

The rearrangement uses TRBV12-3 or TRBV12-4 and TRBJ2-1; 14 bases align to TRBD2. The J call may be mistaken, given a closer DNA end match to TRBJ2-5. The CDR3 spans 16 residues. The CDR3 loop is CASSFGLAGGTETQYF. The CDR3 nucleotides read TGTGCCAGCAGTTTCGGACTAGCGGGAGGTACGGAGACCCAGTACTTC.

This clonotype was recorded at least ten times. This chain joins TRBV6-2 or TRBV6-3 and TRBJ2-1, with TRBD2 matching over 9 bases. J lost 7 bases, V lost 5 bases, and 6 bases had no gene match. Looked up from germline, CDR1 is MNHEY and CDR2 is SVGEGT. This CDR3 spans 14 amino acids. The CDR3 spells CASSPSSGGNEQFF. The CDR3 nucleotides read TGTGCCAGCAGTCCGAGTAGCGGGGGAAATGAGCAGTTCTTC.

This chain connects TRBV28 to TRBJ2-2; 8 nucleotides agree with TRBD1. Trimming removed 7 bases from V and 4 bases from J; junction bases left unmatched: 8. This CDR3 contains 15 residues. Germline CDR1 MDHEN, CDR2 SYDVKM. DNA for the CDR3: TGTGCCAGCACCGGACAGGGAAGTCGCACCGGGGAGCTGTTTTTT. Translation gives CASTGQGSRTGELFF.

This clonotype was seen ten or more times. V usage is TRBV11-2 and J usage is TRBJ2-7, with 7 bases lining up with TRBD2. This CDR3 has 15 amino acids. Germline V gene data show CDR1 as SGHAT and CDR2 as FQNNGV. The trim removed 5 bases at V and 0 bases at J, leaving 7 bases unmatched. CDR3 residues: CASSPGLGTSYEQYF. In DNA form, the CDR3 reads TGTGCCAGCAGCCCAGGACTAGGGACCTCCTACGAGCAGTACTTC.

This clonotype was observed many times. The chain couples TRBV2 to TRBJ1-4, with TRBD1 matching 8 bases. The CDR3 extends over 15 amino acids. Trimming at V came to 6 bases and at J to 7 bases, leaving 10 bases not matched to a gene. Germline V gives CDR1 SNHLY, CDR2 FYNNEI. The CDR3 DNA reads as TGTGCCAGCAGACATCAGGGGGCGGTGGGTGAAAAACTGTTTTTT. Protein sequence: CASRHQGAVGEKLFF.

The gene calls are TRBV5-1 and TRBJ1-5; D possibly corresponds to TRBD1 (6 bases). The germline gives CDR1 SGHRS, CDR2 YFSETQ. Trimming shortened V by 1 base and J by 3 bases, and 11 bases separated the two germline ends. This CDR3 contains 15 residues. This CDR3 reads CASSLTGGYNQPQHF. Here the CDR3 DNA reads TGCGCCAGCAGCTTGACGGGGGGCTACAATCAGCCCCAGCATTTT.